This T cell receptor beta chain was identified during a study of shared clonotypes between healthy human individuals. Study conclusions and caveats: Naive subsets generally had larger estimated richness than memory subsets. When naive CD4 clonotypes were compared across several donors, approximately 4.9% were shared. It was the non-shared clonotypes that had lower generation probabilities than clonotypes shared by all four donors.

Measured with immunoSEQ multiplex PCR; TCRdb has only the in-frame clones, and not every one. The sample records more than 2 million clones, about 94% being singletons. As defined, naive CD8 cells were CD45RO-negative and positively selected for CCR7, with terminally differentiated effector memory CD45RA+ cells excluded. Germline CDR1 is SNHLY and CDR2 is FYNNEI. The CDR3 covers 15 residues. V was clipped by 6 bases and J by 4 bases; unmatched bases: 8. Comment on this clone: Its antigen is still unknown.

Sequencing was performed on naive CD8+ T cells sorted from blood. This receptor was identified in a man between 18 and 29 years old in good health. The V call is TRBV2, the J call TRBJ1-5; 8 bases agree with TRBD1. CDR3 sequence (DNA): TGTGCCAGCAGCTTGACAGGGGATAGGAATCAGCCCCAGCATTTT. Translation: CASSLTGDRNQPQHF.